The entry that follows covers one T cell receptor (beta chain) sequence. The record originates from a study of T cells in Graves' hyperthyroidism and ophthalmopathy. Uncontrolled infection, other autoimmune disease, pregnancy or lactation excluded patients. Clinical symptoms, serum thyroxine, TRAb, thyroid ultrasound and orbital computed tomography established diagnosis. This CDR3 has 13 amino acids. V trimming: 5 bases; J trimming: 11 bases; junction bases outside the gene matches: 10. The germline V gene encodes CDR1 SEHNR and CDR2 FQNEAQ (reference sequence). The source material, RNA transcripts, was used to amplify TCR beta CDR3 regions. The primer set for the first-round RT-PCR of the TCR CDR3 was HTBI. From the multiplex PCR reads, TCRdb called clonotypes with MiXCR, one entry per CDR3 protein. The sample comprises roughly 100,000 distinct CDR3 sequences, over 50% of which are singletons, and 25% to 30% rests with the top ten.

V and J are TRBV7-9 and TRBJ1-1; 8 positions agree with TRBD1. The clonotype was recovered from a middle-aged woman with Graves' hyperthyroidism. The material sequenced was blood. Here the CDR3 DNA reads TGTGCCAGCAGCGCAACCCCGGACAGGGTGGCTTTCTTT. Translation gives CASSATPDRVAFF.